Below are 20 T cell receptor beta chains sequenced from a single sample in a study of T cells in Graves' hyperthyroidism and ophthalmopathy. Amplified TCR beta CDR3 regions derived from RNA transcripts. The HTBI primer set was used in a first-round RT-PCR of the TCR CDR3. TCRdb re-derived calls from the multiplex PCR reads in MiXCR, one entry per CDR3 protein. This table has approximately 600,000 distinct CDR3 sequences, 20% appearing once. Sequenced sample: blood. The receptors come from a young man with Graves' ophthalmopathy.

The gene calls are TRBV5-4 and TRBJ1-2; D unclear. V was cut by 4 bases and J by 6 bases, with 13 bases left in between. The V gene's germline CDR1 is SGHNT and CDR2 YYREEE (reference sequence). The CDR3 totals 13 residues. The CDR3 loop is CASSRRVEHGYTF. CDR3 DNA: TGTGCCAGCAGCCGCCGGGTTGAGCATGGCTACACCTTC.

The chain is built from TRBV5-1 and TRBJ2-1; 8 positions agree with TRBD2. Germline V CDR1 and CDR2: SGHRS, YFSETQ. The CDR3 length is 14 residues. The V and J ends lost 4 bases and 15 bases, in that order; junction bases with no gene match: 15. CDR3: CASSRAGATQWGFF. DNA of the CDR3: TGCGCCAGCAGCCGAGCGGGAGCCACCCAATGGGGGTTCTTC.

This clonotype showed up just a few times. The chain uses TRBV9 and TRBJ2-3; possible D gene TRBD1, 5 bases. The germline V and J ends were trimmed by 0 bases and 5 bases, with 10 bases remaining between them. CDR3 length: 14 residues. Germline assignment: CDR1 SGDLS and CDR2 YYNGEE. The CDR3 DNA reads TGTGCCAGCAGCGTAGGGGGCTTCGGAGATACGCAGTATTTT. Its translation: CASSVGGFGDTQYF. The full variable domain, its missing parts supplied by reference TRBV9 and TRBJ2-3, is DSGVTQTPKHLITATGQRVTLRCSPRSGDLSVYWYQQSLDQGLQFLIQYYNGEERAKGNILERFSAQQFPDLHSELNLSSLELGDSALYFCASSVGGFGDTQYFGPGTRLTVL.

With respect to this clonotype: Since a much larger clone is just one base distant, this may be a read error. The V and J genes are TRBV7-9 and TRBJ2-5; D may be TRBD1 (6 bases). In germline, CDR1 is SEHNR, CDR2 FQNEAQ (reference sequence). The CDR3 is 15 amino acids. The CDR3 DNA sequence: TGTGCCAGCAGTGCCCCCGGGACAATACAAGAGGCCCAGTACTTC. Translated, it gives CASSAPGTIQEAQYF. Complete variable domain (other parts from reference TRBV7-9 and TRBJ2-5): DTGVSQNPRHKITKRGQNVTFRCDPISEHNRLYWYRQTLGQGPEFLTYFQNEAQLEKSRLLSDRFSAERPKGSFSTLEIQRTEQGDSAMYLCASSAPGTIQEAQYFGPGTRLLVL.

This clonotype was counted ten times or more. CDR3 amino acids: CASSEMGTQYF. CDR3 bases: TGTGCCAGCAGTGAAATGGGGACCCAGTACTTC. The chain combines TRBV2 with TRBJ2-5, with D hard to call. CDR1 and CDR2 (germline): SNHLY, FYNNEI. The CDR3 runs 11 residues. V lost 2 bases and J lost 7, with 5 bases in between.

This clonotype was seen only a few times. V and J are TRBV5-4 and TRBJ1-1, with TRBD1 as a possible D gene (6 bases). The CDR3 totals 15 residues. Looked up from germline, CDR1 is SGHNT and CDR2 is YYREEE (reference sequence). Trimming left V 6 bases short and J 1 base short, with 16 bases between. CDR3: CASTQQGAPNTEAFF. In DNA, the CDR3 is TGTGCCAGCACCCAACAGGGAGCCCCGAACACTGAAGCTTTCTTT.

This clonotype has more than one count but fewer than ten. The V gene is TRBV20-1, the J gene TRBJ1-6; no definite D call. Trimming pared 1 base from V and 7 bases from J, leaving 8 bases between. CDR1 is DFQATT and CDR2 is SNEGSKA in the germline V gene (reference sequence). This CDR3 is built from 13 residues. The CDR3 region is CSARAARNSPLHF. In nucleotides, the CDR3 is TGCAGTGCTAGAGCCGCGAGAAATTCACCCCTCCACTTT.

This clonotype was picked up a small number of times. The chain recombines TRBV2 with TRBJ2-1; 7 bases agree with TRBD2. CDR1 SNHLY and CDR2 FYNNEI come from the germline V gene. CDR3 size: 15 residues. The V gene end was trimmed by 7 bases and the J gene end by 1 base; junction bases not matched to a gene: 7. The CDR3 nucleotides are TGTGCCAGCATACCAAGGCGGGAGTCCTACAATGAGCAGTTCTTC. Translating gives CASIPRRESYNEQFF.

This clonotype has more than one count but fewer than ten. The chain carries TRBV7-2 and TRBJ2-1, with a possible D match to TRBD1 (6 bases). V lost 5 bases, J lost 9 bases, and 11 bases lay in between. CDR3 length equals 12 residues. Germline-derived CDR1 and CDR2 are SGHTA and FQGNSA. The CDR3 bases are TGTGCCAGCAGCAAATGGGGGCGTGAGCAGTTCTTC. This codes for CASSKWGREQFF.

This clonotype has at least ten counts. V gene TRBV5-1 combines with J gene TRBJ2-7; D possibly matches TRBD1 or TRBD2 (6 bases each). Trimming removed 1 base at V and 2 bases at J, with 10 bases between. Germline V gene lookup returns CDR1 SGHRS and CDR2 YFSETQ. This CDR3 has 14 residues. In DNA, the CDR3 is TGCGCCAGCAGCTTGAACGGGGGCCCCTACGAGCAGTACTTC. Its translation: CASSLNGGPYEQYF.

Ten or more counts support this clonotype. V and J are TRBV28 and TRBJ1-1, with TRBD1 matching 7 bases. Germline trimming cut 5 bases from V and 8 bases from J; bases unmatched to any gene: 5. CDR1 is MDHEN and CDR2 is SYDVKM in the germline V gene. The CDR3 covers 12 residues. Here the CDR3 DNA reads TGTGCCAGCAGTCCGAGGACAGGAGAAGCTTTCTTT. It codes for CASSPRTGEAFF.

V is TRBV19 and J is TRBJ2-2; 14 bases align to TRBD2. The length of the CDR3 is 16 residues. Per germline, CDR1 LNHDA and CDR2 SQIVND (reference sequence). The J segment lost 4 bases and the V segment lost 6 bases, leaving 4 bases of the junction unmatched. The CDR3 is CASRQTSGRGTGELFF. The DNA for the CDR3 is TGTGCCAGTAGGCAGACTAGCGGGAGGGGCACCGGGGAGCTGTTTTTT.

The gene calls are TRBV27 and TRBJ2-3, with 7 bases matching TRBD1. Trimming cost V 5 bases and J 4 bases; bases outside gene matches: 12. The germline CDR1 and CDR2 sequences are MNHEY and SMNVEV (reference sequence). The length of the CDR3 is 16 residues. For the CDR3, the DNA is TGTGCCAGCAGTCCGACAGGGTACATCAGGCCAGATACGCAGTATTTT. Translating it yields CASSPTGYIRPDTQYF.

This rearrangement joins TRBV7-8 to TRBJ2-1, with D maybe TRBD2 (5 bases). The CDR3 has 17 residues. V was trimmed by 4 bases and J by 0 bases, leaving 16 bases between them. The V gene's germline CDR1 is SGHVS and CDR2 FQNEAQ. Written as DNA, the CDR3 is TGTGCCAGCAGCTCCCGCCCTACGGGGAGCTCCTACAATGAGCAGTTCTTC. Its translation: CASSSRPTGSSYNEQFF.

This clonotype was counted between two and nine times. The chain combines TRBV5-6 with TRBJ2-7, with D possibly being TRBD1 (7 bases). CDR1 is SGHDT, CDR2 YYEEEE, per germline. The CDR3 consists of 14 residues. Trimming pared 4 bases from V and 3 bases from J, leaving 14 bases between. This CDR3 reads CASSPGDSHYEQYF. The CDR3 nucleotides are TGTGCCAGCAGCCCGGGGGACAGCCACTACGAGCAGTACTTC.

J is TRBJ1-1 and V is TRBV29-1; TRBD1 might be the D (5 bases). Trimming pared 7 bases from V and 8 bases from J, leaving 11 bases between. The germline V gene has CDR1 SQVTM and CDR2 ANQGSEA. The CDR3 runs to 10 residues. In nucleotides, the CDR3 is TGCAGCGGGGGGGGAGCCGAAGCTTTCTTT. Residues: CSGGGAEAFF.

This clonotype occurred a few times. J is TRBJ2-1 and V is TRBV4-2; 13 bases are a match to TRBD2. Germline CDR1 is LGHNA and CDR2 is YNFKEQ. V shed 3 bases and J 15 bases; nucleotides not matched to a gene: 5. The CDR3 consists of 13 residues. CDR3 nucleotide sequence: TGTGCCAGCAGCCAGGAAACTAGCGGGAGGGTGTTCTTC. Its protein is CASSQETSGRVFF.

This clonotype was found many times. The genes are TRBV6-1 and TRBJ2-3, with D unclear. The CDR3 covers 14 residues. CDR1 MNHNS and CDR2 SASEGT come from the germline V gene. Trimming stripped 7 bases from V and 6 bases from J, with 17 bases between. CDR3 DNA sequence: TGTGCCAGCACCCCCAGACAAATCACGGATACGCAGTATTTT. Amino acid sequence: CASTPRQITDTQYF.

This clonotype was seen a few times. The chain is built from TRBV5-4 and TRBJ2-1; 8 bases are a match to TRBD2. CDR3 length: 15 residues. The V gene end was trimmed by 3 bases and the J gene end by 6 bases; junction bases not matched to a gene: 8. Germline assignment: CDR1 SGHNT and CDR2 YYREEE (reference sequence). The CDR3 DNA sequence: TGTGCCAGCAGCTCCCCGGGACTAGAATTCAATGAGCAGTTCTTC. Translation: CASSSPGLEFNEQFF.

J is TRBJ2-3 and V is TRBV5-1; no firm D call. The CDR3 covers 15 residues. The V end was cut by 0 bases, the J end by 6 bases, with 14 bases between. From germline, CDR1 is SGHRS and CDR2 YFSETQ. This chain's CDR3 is CASSLVHESLDTQYF. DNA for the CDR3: TGCGCCAGCAGCTTGGTGCACGAGAGCTTGGATACGCAGTATTTT. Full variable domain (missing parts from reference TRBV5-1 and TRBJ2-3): KAGVTQTPRYLIKTRGQQVTLSCSPISGHRSVSWYQQTPGQGLQFLFEYFSETQRNKGNFPGRFSGRQFSNSRSEMNVSTLELGDSALYLCASSLVHESLDTQYFGPGTRLTVL.